In this sample, the clone carrying this TCR beta chain turned up many times. The V segment lost 5 bases and the J segment 5 bases; nucleotides outside the gene matches: 14. The length of the CDR3 is 17 residues. CDR1 and CDR2 (germline): SEHNR, FQNEAQ (reference sequence). The data are from a study of T cell repertoires in cytomegalovirus infection. As for the study in general: Indications of both CMV infection and matching HLA type were provided by public TCR beta signatures.

TCRdb reanalysed the reads using MiXCR and keeps one entry per CDR3 protein. The table has some 180,000 distinct CDR3 sequences, roughly a sixth seen once. The gene calls are TRBV7-9 and TRBJ2-5; 10 nucleotides line up with TRBD1. The origin of this receptor is a human donor in good health (CMV status not recorded). Some clones in this sample may be carry-over from other donors' samples. The sequenced sample consisted of CD8+ T cells from PBMCs. The CDR3 coding sequence is TGTGCCAGCAGCGCAAGTTTAGGGACAGGGGCCAGGGAGACCCAGTACTTC. It translates to CASSASLGTGARETQYF.